Presented here are 25 T cell receptor beta chains from one specimen sequenced in a study of cytomegalovirus exposure and HLA in healthy donors. TCRdb's copy holds only in-frame clones and misses some; the assay was immunoSEQ multiplex PCR. The repertoire holds about 140,000 clones, with approximately 85% as singletons. Sequencing used PBMCs. The receptors shown here come from a woman aged 25 to 39 in good health and CMV-seronegative.

The V call is TRBV6-5, the J call TRBJ2-1; D not resolved. In germline, CDR1 is MNHEY, CDR2 SVGAGI. V lost 8 bases and J 3 bases, leaving 8 bases between the germline ends. The CDR3 extends over 12 amino acids. The DNA of the CDR3 is TGTGCCAGCGATGACATCTACAATGAGCAGTTCTTC. Translation gives CASDDIYNEQFF.

The rearrangement uses TRBV19 and TRBJ1-4; D is possibly TRBD1 (5 bases). V was pared by 5 bases and J by 4 bases, with 8 bases between. The CDR3 covers 13 residues. CDR1 is LNHDA, CDR2 SQIVND, per germline (reference sequence). The CDR3, as DNA: TGTGCCAGTAGTGTACAGGATAATGAAAAACTGTTTTTT. Protein sequence: CASSVQDNEKLFF.

V usage is TRBV2 and J usage is TRBJ1-4; the match to TRBD1 covers 10 bases. This CDR3 is built from 15 residues. Germline CDR1 SNHLY, CDR2 FYNNEI. Germline trimming cut 4 bases from V and 6 bases from J; bases unmatched to any gene: 5. The CDR3 here is CASSAWTGGDEKLFF. In nucleotides, the CDR3 is TGTGCCAGCAGTGCCTGGACAGGGGGGGATGAAAAACTGTTTTTT.

The genes are TRBV5-1 and TRBJ1-2, with D possibly being TRBD1 (6 bases). The germline CDR1 and CDR2 sequences are SGHRS and YFSETQ. Between the trimmed V and J ends, which lost 4 bases and 5 bases, there was a span of 27 bases. CDR3 length equals 18 residues. The CDR3: CASSTSGTPLLRGYGYTF. Written as DNA, the CDR3 is TGCGCCAGCAGCACTTCCGGGACACCGCTGCTCAGGGGATATGGCTACACCTTC.

V is TRBV2 and J is TRBJ2-3; TRBD2 aligns across 13 bases. Germline V gene sequence: CDR1 SNHLY, CDR2 FYNNEI. The trim removed 5 bases at V and 7 bases at J, leaving 6 bases unmatched. This CDR3 contains 15 residues. The CDR3, as DNA: TGTGCCAGCAGTCCTACTAGCGGGGGGGGGTATACGCAGTATTTT. Translating it yields CASSPTSGGGYTQYF.

V gene TRBV5-1 combines with J gene TRBJ2-3; 9 nucleotides line up with TRBD2. The CDR3 length is 19 residues. V shed 1 base, J shed 2 bases, and the junction held 14 bases outside the gene matches. Germline CDR1 is SGHRS and CDR2 is YFSETQ. The DNA for the CDR3 is TGCGCCAGCAGCTTGTTACCGCCGCCAGCGGGGGGAGACACAGATACGCAGTATTTT. It translates to CASSLLPPPAGGDTDTQYF. Complete variable domain (other parts from reference TRBV5-1 and TRBJ2-3): KAGVTQTPRYLIKTRGQQVTLSCSPISGHRSVSWYQQTPGQGLQFLFEYFSETQRNKGNFPGRFSGRQFSNSRSEMNVSTLELGDSALYLCASSLLPPPAGGDTDTQYFGPGTRLTVL.

The V and J genes are TRBV15 and TRBJ2-5; TRBD2 aligns across 11 bases. CDR3 length equals 17 residues. Per germline, CDR1 LNHNV and CDR2 YYDKDF (reference sequence). Losses at the gene ends were 3 bases for V and 0 bases for J; bases not matched to a gene: 6. This CDR3 is CATSSRGGLADQETQYF. The CDR3 DNA follows: TGTGCCACCAGCAGCCGAGGGGGACTAGCGGACCAAGAGACCCAGTACTTC.

In this sample, this clone turned up many times. The chain employs TRBV2 and TRBJ1-5, with 7 bases identical to TRBD1. This CDR3 has 13 residues. Germline V gene lookup returns CDR1 SNHLY and CDR2 FYNNEI. V lost 6 bases to trimming and J lost 4 bases; unmatched junction nucleotides: 3. The CDR3 DNA follows: TGTGCCAGCAGGGAGACAGGGAATCAGCCCCAGCATTTT. Encoded protein: CASRETGNQPQHF. Complete variable domain (other parts from reference TRBV2 and TRBJ1-5): EPEVTQTPSHQVTQMGQEVILRCVPISNHLYFYWYRQILGQKVEFLVSFYNNEISEKSEIFDDQFSVERPDGSNFTLKIRSTKLEDSAMYFCASRETGNQPQHFGDGTRLSIL.

V usage is TRBV19 and J usage is TRBJ1-5; maybe TRBD1 (6 bases). Germline CDR1 and CDR2: LNHDA and SQIVND (reference sequence). Between the trimmed V and J ends, which lost 7 bases and 5 bases, there was a span of 15 bases. This CDR3 is built from 14 residues. The chain's CDR3 is CASTTSGGYQPQHF. CDR3 coding DNA: TGTGCCAGTACTACGAGCGGGGGCTATCAGCCCCAGCATTTT.

The rearrangement uses TRBV4-2 and TRBJ2-2; no definite D call. V was shortened by 1 base and J by 5 bases, with 17 bases between the two germline ends. The CDR3 runs to 17 residues. In germline, CDR1 is LGHNA, CDR2 YNFKEQ. The CDR3 DNA reads TGTGCCAGCAGCCAAGTATCCCCCACAGCCCCGACCGGGGAGCTGTTTTTT. Residues: CASSQVSPTAPTGELFF.

The chain combines TRBV4-3 with TRBJ2-7, with 10 bases lining up with TRBD1. The ends lost 4 bases at V and 2 bases at J; junction bases unmatched: 2. CDR3 length: 14 residues. Germline V lookup: CDR1 LGHNA, CDR2 YSLEER. The CDR3 nucleotides are TGCGCCAGCAGCCTTGGGACAGGGGCCTACGAGCAGTACTTC. Encoded protein: CASSLGTGAYEQYF.

This clone appeared once. J is TRBJ2-7 and V is TRBV2; 9 positions agree with TRBD1. The length of the CDR3 is 13 residues. Germline V CDR1 and CDR2: SNHLY, FYNNEI. V dropped 7 bases and J dropped 12; count of bases not matched to a gene: 13. The CDR3 is CASMRGQGSLRYF. CDR3 DNA sequence: TGTGCCAGCATGCGGGGACAGGGATCCCTAAGGTACTTC.

The rearrangement uses TRBV7-2 and TRBJ1-2; TRBD1 might be the D (5 bases). The CDR3 is 15 amino acids. With 1 base removed from V and 7 bases from J, the gap between germline ends came to 16 bases. Germline V CDR1 and CDR2: SGHTA, FQGNSA. CDR3 DNA: TGTGCCAGCAGCTTAGTCGGCAAGGGGATTGGTGGCTACACCTTC. Its translation is CASSLVGKGIGGYTF.

The V and J genes are TRBV15 and TRBJ2-3; 7 bases match TRBD2. Germline lookup yields CDR1 LNHNV and CDR2 YYDKDF (reference sequence). The CDR3 consists of 16 residues. Trimming took 2 bases from V and 2 from J; bases not matched to a gene: 7. Written as DNA, the CDR3 is TGTGCCACCAGCAGACCTTCCGGGACTAACACAGATACGCAGTATTTT. Translated, it gives CATSRPSGTNTDTQYF.

The CDR3 DNA is TGTGCCAGCAGACCCCCGCGGAGGCAGATCCAAGAGACCCAGTACTTC. Protein product: CASRPPRRQIQETQYF. The chain combines TRBV2 with TRBJ2-5; weak D call: TRBD2 (5 bases). The CDR3 loop spans 16 amino acids. CDR1 is SNHLY, CDR2 FYNNEI, per germline. With 6 bases removed from V and 1 base from J, the gap between germline ends came to 18 bases.

J is TRBJ2-3 and V is TRBV5-1, with D possibly being TRBD2 (5 bases). The length of the CDR3 is 15 residues. Germline CDR1 is SGHRS and CDR2 is YFSETQ. V lost 2 bases, J lost 6 bases, and 16 bases lay in between. CDR3 loop: CASSLEGRVLDTQYF. In DNA, the CDR3 is TGCGCCAGCAGCTTAGAGGGTAGGGTTTTGGATACGCAGTATTTT.

V is TRBV5-4 and J is TRBJ1-2; TRBD1 might be the D (6 bases). The CDR3 covers 13 residues. CDR1 SGHNT and CDR2 YYREEE come from the germline V gene (reference sequence). Trimming stripped 4 bases from V and 8 bases from J, with 15 bases between. The CDR3 DNA sequence: TGTGCCAGCAGCCAGCAGGGGAATCGGGGCTACACCTTC. As protein: CASSQQGNRGYTF. Together with reference TRBV5-4 and TRBJ1-2, the CDR3 gives the full variable domain: ETGVTQSPTHLIKTRGQQVTLRCSSQSGHNTVSWYQQALGQGPQFIFQYYREEENGRGNFPPRFSGLQFPNYSSELNVNALELDDSALYLCASSQQGNRGYTFGSGTRLTVV.

V usage is TRBV2 and J usage is TRBJ2-1, with TRBD2 identical over 9 bases. Germline lookup yields CDR1 SNHLY and CDR2 FYNNEI. The ends lost 3 bases at V and 5 bases at J; junction bases unmatched: 11. The CDR3 runs 17 residues. The CDR3 region is CASSDASRLAGNNEQFF. The CDR3 coding sequence is TGTGCCAGCAGTGACGCCTCTCGTCTAGCGGGGAACAATGAGCAGTTCTTC.

This rearrangement joins TRBV11-2 to TRBJ1-2, with a tentative D call TRBD1 (5 bases). The germline V gene has CDR1 SGHAT and CDR2 FQNNGV. The CDR3 spans 13 residues. Between the trimmed V and J ends, which lost 5 bases and 5 bases, there was a span of 12 bases. The CDR3 DNA reads TGTGCCAGCAGCCCCAGGGCAGGGTATGGCTACACCTTC. Amino acid sequence: CASSPRAGYGYTF.

V is TRBV6-5 and J is TRBJ2-5; 8 bases map to TRBD1. The CDR3 contains 14 residues. V shed 6 bases and J 7 bases; nucleotides not matched to a gene: 10. Germline V gene sequence: CDR1 MNHEY, CDR2 SVGAGI. Here the CDR3 reads CASRIGQGGGTQYF. CDR3 DNA sequence: TGTGCCAGCAGGATCGGACAGGGAGGTGGGACCCAGTACTTC.

The chain links TRBV28 to TRBJ1-5; D is ambiguous. V lost 1 base to trimming and J lost 1 base, with 11 bases between them. The CDR3 has 16 amino acids. Looked up from germline, CDR1 is MDHEN and CDR2 is SYDVKM. The CDR3 sequence: CASSLFAQMSNQPQHF. As DNA, the CDR3 is TGTGCCAGCAGTTTATTCGCACAGATGAGCAATCAGCCCCAGCATTTT. Variable domain in full (rest from reference TRBV28 and TRBJ1-5): DVKVTQSSRYLVKRTGEKVFLECVQDMDHENMFWYRQDPGLGLRLIYFSYDVKMKEKGDIPEGYSVSREKKERFSLILESASTNQTSMYLCASSLFAQMSNQPQHFGDGTRLSIL.

CDR3 bases: TGTGCCAGCAGCTATGGGACAGGGTCTCAGGGCTACACCTTC. Protein sequence: CASSYGTGSQGYTF. This chain links TRBV5-6 with TRBJ1-2; 9 nucleotides line up with TRBD1. Germline V gene lookup returns CDR1 SGHDT and CDR2 YYEEEE. The CDR3 has 14 amino acids. The trim removed 3 bases at V and 8 bases at J, leaving 8 bases unmatched.

The J gene is TRBJ1-4, the V gene TRBV14; 11 bases line up with TRBD1. V was clipped by 4 bases and J by 8 bases; unmatched bases: 12. There are 17 residues in the CDR3. Germline CDR1 and CDR2: SGHDN and FVKESK. The CDR3 reads CASSPRTGGTGGEKLFF. The CDR3 nucleotides are TGTGCCAGCAGCCCCCGGACAGGGGGCACCGGAGGGGAAAAACTGTTTTTT.

DNA of the CDR3: TGTGCCAGCAGCGGGAGGACAGACAATGAGCAGTTCTTC. It encodes CASSGRTDNEQFF. J is TRBJ2-1 and V is TRBV9; D might be TRBD1 (6 bases). V was cut by 3 bases and J by 5 bases, with 9 bases left in between. The germline V gene encodes CDR1 SGDLS and CDR2 YYNGEE. The CDR3 is 13 amino acids.

The chain couples TRBV5-6 to TRBJ2-2; a possible D gene is TRBD1 (6 bases). The CDR3 loop spans 14 amino acids. V was cut by 5 bases and J by 1 base, with 9 bases left in between. CDR1 and CDR2 from the germline V gene are SGHDT and YYEEEE. CDR3 in DNA: TGTGCCAGCAGGCAGGGGTTGAACACCGGGGAGCTGTTTTTT. Translating it yields CASRQGLNTGELFF.